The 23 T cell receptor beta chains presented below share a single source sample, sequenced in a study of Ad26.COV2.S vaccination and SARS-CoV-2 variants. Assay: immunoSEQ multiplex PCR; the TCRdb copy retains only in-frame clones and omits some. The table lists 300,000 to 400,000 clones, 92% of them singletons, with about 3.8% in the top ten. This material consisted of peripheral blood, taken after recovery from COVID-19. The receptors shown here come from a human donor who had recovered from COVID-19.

The CDR3 sequence: CASSSGPGGYTF. CDR3 nucleotides: TGTGCCAGCAGCTCAGGGCCCGGGGGCTACACCTTC. The J gene is TRBJ1-2, the V gene TRBV5-6; TRBD1 is a possible D gene (5 bases). Germline-derived CDR1 and CDR2 are SGHDT and YYEEEE. Trimming stripped 3 bases from V and 8 bases from J, with 11 bases between. The CDR3 runs to 12 residues.

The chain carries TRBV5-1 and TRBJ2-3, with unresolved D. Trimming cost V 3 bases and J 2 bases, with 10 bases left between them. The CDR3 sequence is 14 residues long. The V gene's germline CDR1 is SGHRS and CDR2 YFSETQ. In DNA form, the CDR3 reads TGCGCCAGCAGCTCTGGAGACCCCACAGATACGCAGTATTTT. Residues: CASSSGDPTDTQYF.

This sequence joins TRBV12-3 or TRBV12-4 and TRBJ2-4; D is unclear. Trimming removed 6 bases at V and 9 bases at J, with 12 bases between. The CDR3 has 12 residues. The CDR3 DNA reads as TGTGCCAGCAGCTTGGACGACGGCATTCAGTACTTC. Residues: CASSLDDGIQYF.

CDR3 amino acids: CASSLGGAPWHTF. CDR3 DNA: TGTGCCAGCAGCTTGGGGGGGGCCCCCTGGCACACCTTC. The chain joins TRBV5-4 to TRBJ1-2; a possible D gene is TRBD1 (6 bases). V gave up 0 bases and J gave up 12 bases, with 15 bases separating them. This CDR3 contains 13 residues. The germline gives CDR1 SGHNT, CDR2 YYREEE (reference sequence).

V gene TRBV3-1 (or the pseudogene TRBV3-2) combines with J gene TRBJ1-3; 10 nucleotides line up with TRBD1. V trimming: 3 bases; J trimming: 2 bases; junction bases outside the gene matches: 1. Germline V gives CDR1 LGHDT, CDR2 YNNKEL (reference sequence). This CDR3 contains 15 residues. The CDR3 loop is CASSQTGGTGNTIYF. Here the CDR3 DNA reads TGTGCCAGCAGCCAGACAGGGGGCACTGGAAACACCATATATTTT.

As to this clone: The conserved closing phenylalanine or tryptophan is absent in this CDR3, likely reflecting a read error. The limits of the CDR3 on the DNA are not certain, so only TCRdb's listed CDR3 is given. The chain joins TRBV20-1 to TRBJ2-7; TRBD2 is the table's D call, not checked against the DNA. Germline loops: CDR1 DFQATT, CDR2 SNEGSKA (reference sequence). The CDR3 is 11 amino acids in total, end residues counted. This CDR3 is CSARPLAPGPA.

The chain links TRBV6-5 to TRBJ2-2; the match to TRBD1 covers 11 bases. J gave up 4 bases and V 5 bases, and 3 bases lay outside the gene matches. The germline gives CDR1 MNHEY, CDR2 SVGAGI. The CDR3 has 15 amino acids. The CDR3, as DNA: TGTGCCAGCAGTCAGGACAGGGGGCTCACCGGGGAGCTGTTTTTT. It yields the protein CASSQDRGLTGELFF.

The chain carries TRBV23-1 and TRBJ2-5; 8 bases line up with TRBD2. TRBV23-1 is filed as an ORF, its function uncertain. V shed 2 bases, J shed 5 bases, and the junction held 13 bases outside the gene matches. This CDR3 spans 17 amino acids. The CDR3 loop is CASSQTPWGSGEETQYF. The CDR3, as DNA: TGCGCCAGCAGTCAAACCCCGTGGGGTAGCGGGGAGGAGACCCAGTACTTC.

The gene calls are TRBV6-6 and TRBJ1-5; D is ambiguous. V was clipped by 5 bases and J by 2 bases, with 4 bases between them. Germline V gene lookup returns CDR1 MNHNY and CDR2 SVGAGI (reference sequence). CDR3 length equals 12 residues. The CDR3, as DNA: TGTGCCAGCAGTGGGGGCAATCAGCCCCAGCATTTT. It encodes CASSGGNQPQHF.

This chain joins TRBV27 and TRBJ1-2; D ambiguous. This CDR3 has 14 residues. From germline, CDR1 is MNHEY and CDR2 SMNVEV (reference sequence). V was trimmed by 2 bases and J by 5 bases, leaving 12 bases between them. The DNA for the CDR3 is TGTGCCAGCAGTTTAGCAGGATCTGGATATGGCTACACCTTC. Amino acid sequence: CASSLAGSGYGYTF.

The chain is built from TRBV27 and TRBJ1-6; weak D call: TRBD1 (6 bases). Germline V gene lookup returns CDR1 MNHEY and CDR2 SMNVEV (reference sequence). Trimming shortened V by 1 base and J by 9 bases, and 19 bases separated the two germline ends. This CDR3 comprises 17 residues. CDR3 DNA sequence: TGTGCCAGCAGTTTATTCTGGGACACATCAAGCCGTTCACCCCTCCACTTT. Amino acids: CASSLFWDTSSRSPLHF.

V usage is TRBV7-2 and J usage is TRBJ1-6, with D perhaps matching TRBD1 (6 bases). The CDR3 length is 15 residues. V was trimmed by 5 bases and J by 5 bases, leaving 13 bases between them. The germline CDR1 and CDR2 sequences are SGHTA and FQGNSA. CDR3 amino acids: CASSILGQNNSPLHF. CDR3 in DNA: TGTGCCAGCAGCATCCTAGGACAGAATAATTCACCCCTCCACTTT.

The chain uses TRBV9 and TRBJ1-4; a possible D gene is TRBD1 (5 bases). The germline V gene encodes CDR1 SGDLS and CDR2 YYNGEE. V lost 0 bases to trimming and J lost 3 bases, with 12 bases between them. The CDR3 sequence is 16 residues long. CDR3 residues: CASSVALGAPNEKLFF. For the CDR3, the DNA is TGTGCCAGCAGCGTAGCTCTAGGGGCACCTAATGAAAAACTGTTTTTT.

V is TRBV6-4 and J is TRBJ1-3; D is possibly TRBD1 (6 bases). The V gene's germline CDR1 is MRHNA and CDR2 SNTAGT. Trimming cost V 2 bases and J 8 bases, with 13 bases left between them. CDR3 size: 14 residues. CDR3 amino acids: CASSDDRPRDTIYF. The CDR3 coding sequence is TGTGCCAGCAGTGACGACAGGCCCAGGGACACCATATATTTT.

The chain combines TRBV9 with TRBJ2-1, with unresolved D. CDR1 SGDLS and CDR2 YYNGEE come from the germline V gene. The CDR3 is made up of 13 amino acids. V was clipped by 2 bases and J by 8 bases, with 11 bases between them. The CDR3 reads CASSVGHKDEQFF. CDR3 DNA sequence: TGTGCCAGCAGCGTGGGCCACAAGGATGAGCAGTTCTTC.

CDR3 region: CSVTGHRSSYEQYF. CDR3 DNA sequence: TGCAGCGTTACCGGACACAGGAGCTCCTACGAGCAGTACTTC. The chain joins TRBV29-1 to TRBJ2-7, with D perhaps TRBD1 (5 bases). Germline V gene sequence: CDR1 SQVTM, CDR2 ANQGSEA. The CDR3 covers 14 residues. V dropped 5 bases and J dropped 0 bases, with 14 bases sitting between them.

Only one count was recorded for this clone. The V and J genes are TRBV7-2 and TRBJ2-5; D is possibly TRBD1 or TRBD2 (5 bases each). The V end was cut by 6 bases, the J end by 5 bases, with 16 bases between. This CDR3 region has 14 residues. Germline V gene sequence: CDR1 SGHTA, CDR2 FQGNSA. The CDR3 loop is CASSDRGVSETQYF. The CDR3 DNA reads TGTGCCAGCAGTGACAGAGGGGTTTCGGAGACCCAGTACTTC.

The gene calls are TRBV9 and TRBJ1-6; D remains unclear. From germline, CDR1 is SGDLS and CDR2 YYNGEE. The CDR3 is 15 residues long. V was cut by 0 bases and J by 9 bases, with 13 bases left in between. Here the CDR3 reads CASSVGTVKGSPLHF. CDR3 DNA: TGTGCCAGCAGCGTAGGTACGGTCAAGGGTTCACCCCTCCACTTT.

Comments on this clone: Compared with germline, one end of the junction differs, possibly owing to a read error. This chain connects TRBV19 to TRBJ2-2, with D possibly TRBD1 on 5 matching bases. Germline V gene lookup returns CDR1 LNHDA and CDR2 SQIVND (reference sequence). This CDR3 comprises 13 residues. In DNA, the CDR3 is TGTGCCAGTAGGCCAGGGAACCCCGGGGAGCTGTTTTTT. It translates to CASRPGNPGELFF.

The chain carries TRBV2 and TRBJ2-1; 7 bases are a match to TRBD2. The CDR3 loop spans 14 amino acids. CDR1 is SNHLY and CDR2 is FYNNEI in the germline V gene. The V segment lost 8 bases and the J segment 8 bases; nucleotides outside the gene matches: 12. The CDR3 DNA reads TGTGCCAGCGAAGGGCGGAGGGGAGGGTATGAGCAGTTCTTC. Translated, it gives CASEGRRGGYEQFF.

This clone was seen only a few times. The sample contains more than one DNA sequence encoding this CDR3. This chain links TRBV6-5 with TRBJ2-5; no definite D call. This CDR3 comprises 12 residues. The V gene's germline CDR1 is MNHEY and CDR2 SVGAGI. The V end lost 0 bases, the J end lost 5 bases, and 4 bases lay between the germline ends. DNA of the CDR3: TGTGCCAGCAGTTACTCGGGGGAGACCCAGTACTTC. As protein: CASSYSGETQYF.

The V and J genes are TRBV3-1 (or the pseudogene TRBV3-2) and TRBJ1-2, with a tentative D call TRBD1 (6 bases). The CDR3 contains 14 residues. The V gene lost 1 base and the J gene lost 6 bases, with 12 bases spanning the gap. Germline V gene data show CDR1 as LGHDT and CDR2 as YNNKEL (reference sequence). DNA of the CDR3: TGTGCCAGCAGCCAAGTAGGGGGAATCGATGGCTACACCTTC. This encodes CASSQVGGIDGYTF.

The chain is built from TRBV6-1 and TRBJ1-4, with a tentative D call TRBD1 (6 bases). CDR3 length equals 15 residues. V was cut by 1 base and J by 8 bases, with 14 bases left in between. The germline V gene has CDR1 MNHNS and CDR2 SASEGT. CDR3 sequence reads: CASSEEGRGGEKLFF. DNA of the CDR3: TGTGCCAGCAGTGAAGAAGGCCGGGGGGGCGAAAAACTGTTTTTT.